This T cell receptor (beta chain) was observed in a study of blood T cell repertoires in COVID-19. Per the original methods: Estimates of nucleated cell counts were drawn from the amplification of reference gene primers. Sequencing was performed with immunoSEQ multiplex PCR; in TCRdb, only in-frame clones are kept and a portion is missing. That table furnishes V, J and clone size, whereas the DNA furnished D and trimming. The sample holds 25,000 to 30,000 clones, 65% to 90% seen once. From germline, CDR1 is SGHRS and CDR2 YFSETQ. The CDR3 has 15 amino acids. Trimming at V came to 7 bases and at J to 2 bases, leaving 10 bases not matched to a gene.

Sequencing used peripheral blood. This TCR derives from a human donor in a cohort sampled during active COVID-19. The chain recombines TRBV5-1 with TRBJ2-3; 7 bases agree with TRBD1. The CDR3 DNA reads TGCGCCAGCTTAGCGACAGGGCGACACACAGATACGCAGTATTTT. Residues: CASLATGRHTDTQYF. The full variable domain, with the rest looked up from reference TRBV5-1 and TRBJ2-3, is KAGVTQTPRYLIKTRGQQVTLSCSPISGHRSVSWYQQTPGQGLQFLFEYFSETQRNKGNFPGRFSGRQFSNSRSEMNVSTLELGDSALYLCASLATGRHTDTQYFGPGTRLTVL.